A single sample is the source of the 16 T cell receptor beta chains below, sequenced in a study of blood T cells in healthy people across ages. The use of a sample-barcoded 5' primer and a J-beta primer mix characterized a second PCR of 7 to 11 cycles. Each CDR3 protein gets one entry after TCRdb re-called the 5' RACE reads with MiXCR. This sample yields around 1.5 million distinct CDR3 sequences, of which about 31% are seen a single time; roughly 10% belongs to the top ten. The source material was blood. All receptors derive from a woman in her 30s in good health.

On this clonotype itself: One end of the junction fails to match germline, which may point to a read error. V gene TRBV4-1 combines with J gene TRBJ2-3, with a tentative D call TRBD1 (5 bases). Germline values: CDR1 MGHRA, CDR2 YSYEKL. The CDR3 extends over 15 amino acids. The CDR3 bases are TGCACCAGCAGCCAAGAATACTCCCAGGGTGATACGCAGTATTTT. Protein product: CTSSQEYSQGDTQYF.

This clonotype appeared a few times. The chain carries TRBV7-9 and TRBJ1-1; D is unclear. Trimming shortened V by 6 bases and J by 0 bases, and 8 bases separated the two germline ends. The CDR3 runs 13 residues. In germline, CDR1 is SEHNR, CDR2 FQNEAQ (reference sequence). The chain's CDR3 is CASRPKMNTEAFF. CDR3 nucleotide sequence: TGTGCCAGCAGGCCCAAAATGAACACTGAAGCTTTCTTT.

This clonotype was seen a few times. V usage is TRBV18 and J usage is TRBJ2-4; D remains ambiguous. Deletions cut 3 bases from V and 14 bases from J, with 17 bases between. Germline V gives CDR1 KGHSH, CDR2 LQKENI. The CDR3 spans 13 residues. The CDR3 sequence: CASSPSAAGDKYF. The CDR3 DNA follows: TGTGCCAGCTCACCGAGCGCGGCAGGTGACAAGTACTTC.

The chain uses TRBV7-9 and TRBJ2-1, with D unclear. CDR1 is SEHNR and CDR2 is FQNEAQ in the germline V gene (reference sequence). The V end lost 4 bases, the J end lost 0 bases, and 13 bases lay between the germline ends. The CDR3 totals 16 residues. The CDR3 is CASSSDFERSYNEQFF. As DNA, the CDR3 is TGTGCCAGCAGCTCCGATTTTGAACGCTCCTACAATGAGCAGTTCTTC.

This sequence joins TRBV6-6 and TRBJ2-4, with D hard to call. Trimming removed 8 bases at V and 0 bases at J, with 11 bases between. The germline gives CDR1 MNHNY, CDR2 SVGAGI (reference sequence). The length of the CDR3 is 14 residues. CDR3 bases: TGTGCCAGCTCGCCGGCGGCAGCCAAAAACATTCAGTACTTC. It specifies CASSPAAAKNIQYF.

The genes are TRBV20-1 and TRBJ2-5; D call uncertain. CDR1 is DFQATT, CDR2 SNEGSKA, per germline (reference sequence). The CDR3 has 13 amino acids. Trimming pared 6 bases from V and 1 base from J, leaving 12 bases between. The CDR3 is CSATNQIQETQYF. CDR3 in DNA: TGCAGTGCGACCAATCAGATCCAAGAGACCCAGTACTTC.

CDR3 in DNA: TGTGCCAGCAGCCCCCAGGGGACAGGGTCGAATGAGCAGTTCTTC. Translation: CASSPQGTGSNEQFF. V usage is TRBV7-3 and J usage is TRBJ2-1; 9 bases map to TRBD1. The CDR3 runs 15 residues. Germline CDR1 SGHTA, CDR2 FQGTGA. V dropped 5 bases and J dropped 7; count of bases not matched to a gene: 9.

This clonotype was detected a few times. CDR3 residues: CASSPADRGAKNIQYF. The CDR3 DNA is TGTGCCAGCAGCCCAGCGGACAGGGGCGCCAAAAACATTCAGTACTTC. The chain has TRBV7-9 and TRBJ2-4; 9 bases align to TRBD1. CDR3 length equals 16 residues. V shed 5 bases, J shed 1 base, and the junction held 6 bases outside the gene matches. CDR1 and CDR2 from the germline V gene are SEHNR and FQNEAQ (reference sequence).

This clonotype was detected many times. The chain links TRBV7-9 to TRBJ2-7; tentatively, D is TRBD1 (6 bases). The V and J ends lost 2 bases and 3 bases respectively, with 11 bases between them. CDR1 is SEHNR, CDR2 FQNEAQ, per germline (reference sequence). The CDR3 spans 14 residues. CDR3 protein: CASSLTGKDYEQYF. The CDR3 nucleotides are TGTGCCAGCAGCTTAACAGGGAAAGACTACGAGCAGTACTTC. The full variable domain, in which reference TRBV7-9 and TRBJ2-7 provide the parts outside the CDR3, is DTGVSQNPRHKITKRGQNVTFRCDPISEHNRLYWYRQTLGQGPEFLTYFQNEAQLEKSRLLSDRFSAERPKGSFSTLEIQRTEQGDSAMYLCASSLTGKDYEQYFGPGTRLTVT.

The chain uses TRBV11-3 and TRBJ1-2; the D is unclear. This CDR3 has 15 residues. Trimming took 5 bases from V and 4 from J, leaving 17 bases between them. CDR1 is SGHNT, CDR2 YENEEA, per germline. The CDR3 region has the DNA TGTGCCAGCAGCGCGACTGGCTATCCCTTCTATGGCTACACCTTC. Amino acids: CASSATGYPFYGYTF.

This chain joins TRBV6-5 and TRBJ2-7; TRBD2 aligns across 11 bases. From germline, CDR1 is MNHEY and CDR2 SVGAGI. V lost 2 bases to trimming and J lost 3 bases; unmatched junction nucleotides: 21. This CDR3 has 21 residues. The CDR3 DNA is TGTGCCAGCAGTTACCGGTTTACCGGATTCCAAGGGACTAGCGGAGGCTACGAGCAGTACTTC. It yields the protein CASSYRFTGFQGTSGGYEQYF.

Ten or more counts support this clonotype. The V and J genes are TRBV4-1 and TRBJ2-1, with 9 bases identical to TRBD2. The V gene end was trimmed by 4 bases and the J gene end by 4 bases; junction bases not matched to a gene: 5. This CDR3 is built from 15 residues. CDR1 and CDR2 (germline): MGHRA, YSYEKL. The CDR3 bases are TGCGCCAGCAGCCGCGGTAGCGGGGGTTACAATGAGCAGTTCTTC. Amino acids: CASSRGSGGYNEQFF.

This clonotype was observed a few times. The chain is built from TRBV20-1 and TRBJ2-3; 7 bases agree with TRBD2. Losses at the gene ends were 5 bases for V and 2 bases for J; bases not matched to a gene: 4. Germline V CDR1 and CDR2: DFQATT, SNEGSKA (reference sequence). This CDR3 contains 13 residues. The CDR3 is CSALRELTDTQYF. The DNA of the CDR3 is TGCAGTGCTCTGCGGGAGCTCACAGATACGCAGTATTTT.

The chain employs TRBV20-1 and TRBJ2-2, with D possibly TRBD1 on 5 matching bases. This CDR3 is built from 14 residues. Germline lookup yields CDR1 DFQATT and CDR2 SNEGSKA (reference sequence). Deletions cut 6 bases from V and 4 bases from J, with 15 bases between. CDR3 sequence reads: CSAPAGLGTGELFF. CDR3 coding DNA: TGCAGTGCCCCCGCAGGGCTAGGCACCGGGGAGCTGTTTTTT.

The rearrangement joins TRBV20-1 to TRBJ2-3; D remains ambiguous. This CDR3 has 14 amino acids. The germline V gene has CDR1 DFQATT and CDR2 SNEGSKA (reference sequence). Trimming took off 4 bases at V and 7 bases at J, with 18 bases between the two ends. The CDR3 DNA follows: TGCAGTGCTATGCAGACCCGGAATAGTTATACGCAGTATTTT. Amino acid sequence: CSAMQTRNSYTQYF.

This clonotype was observed a few times. This rearrangement joins TRBV27 to TRBJ2-2; D unclear. The CDR3 extends over 16 amino acids. V lost 3 bases to trimming and J lost 4 bases, with 15 bases between them. Germline CDR1 and CDR2: MNHEY and SMNVEV (reference sequence). The CDR3 nucleotides read TGTGCCAGCAGTTTTTTAGGTGGCCGTGGCACCGGGGAGCTGTTTTTT. This translates into CASSFLGGRGTGELFF.